This TCR beta chain was found in a study of T cells after posttransplantation cyclophosphamide. This clone was detected many times. The protocol was immunoSEQ multiplex PCR, while the TCRdb copy is restricted to in-frame clones and leaves out a portion. Recorded here are over 45,000 clones, with no singletons, and the ten leading clones hold about 2.2%. The CDR3 is 17 amino acids. Trimming took 5 bases from V and 1 from J, leaving 18 bases between them. Germline CDR1 and CDR2: SGHNT and YENEEA. This TCR derives from a man aged 35 to 55 in good health, CMV-negative, and a related stem cell transplant donor. The source material was PBMCs. The V call is TRBV11-3, the J call TRBJ2-1; D is perhaps TRBD1 (8 bases). For the CDR3, the DNA is TGTGCCAGCAGCCCCCCAGGGGGCGGGAGTTCCTACAATGAGCAGTTCTTC. Its protein product is CASSPPGGGSSYNEQFF. Drawing the rest from reference TRBV11-3 and TRBJ2-1, the complete variable domain is EAGVVQSPRYKIIEKKQPVAFWCNPISGHNTLYWYLQNLGQGPELLIRYENEEAVDDSQLPKDRFSAERLKGVDSTLKIQPAELGDSAVYLCASSPPGGGSSYNEQFFGPGTRLTVL.